One and the same sample provided the 29 T cell receptor beta chains below, sequenced in a study of cytomegalovirus exposure and HLA in healthy donors. Primers included in the PCR were 60 Vbeta and 13 Jbeta primers. Clones were read by immunoSEQ multiplex PCR, and TCRdb kept only the in-frame ones, dropping some. The sample contains 110,000 or so clones, 82% of which appear only once. The sample was PBMCs. These receptors were obtained from a woman aged 18-30 years in good health and CMV-seronegative.

The rearrangement uses TRBV7-9 and TRBJ2-1; 7 positions agree with TRBD2. This CDR3 region has 13 residues. The germline CDR1 and CDR2 sequences are SEHNR and FQNEAQ (reference sequence). J gave up 15 bases and V 5 bases, and 13 bases lay outside the gene matches. The CDR3, as DNA: TGTGCCAGCAGCGCCTTTCCCGGGACTACCTTGTTCTTC. As protein: CASSAFPGTTLFF. The full variable domain, in which reference TRBV7-9 and TRBJ2-1 provide the parts outside the CDR3, is DTGVSQNPRHKITKRGQNVTFRCDPISEHNRLYWYRQTLGQGPEFLTYFQNEAQLEKSRLLSDRFSAERPKGSFSTLEIQRTEQGDSAMYLCASSAFPGTTLFFGPGTRLTVL.

The chain joins TRBV14 to TRBJ1-1; D is perhaps TRBD1 (6 bases). The V gene lost 7 bases and the J gene lost 5 bases, with 20 bases spanning the gap. Per germline, CDR1 SGHDN and CDR2 FVKESK. This CDR3 spans 15 amino acids. CDR3 in DNA: TGTGCCAGCACCACCTCTCAGGGGATAGGAACTGAAGCTTTCTTT. The encoded protein is CASTTSQGIGTEAFF.

The chain links TRBV27 to TRBJ2-7, with 14 bases aligning to TRBD2. The CDR3 has 13 amino acids. CDR1 MNHEY and CDR2 SMNVEV come from the germline V gene (reference sequence). Trimming cost V 6 bases and J 6 bases; bases outside gene matches: 1. The CDR3 DNA reads TGTGCCAGCAGGGGACTAGCGGGAGTCGAGCAGTACTTC. Amino acid sequence: CASRGLAGVEQYF.

The chain employs TRBV25-1 and TRBJ1-3, with D possibly being TRBD1 (5 bases). The CDR3 covers 14 residues. Germline CDR1 is MGHDK and CDR2 is SYGVNS. Trimming removed 5 bases from V and 3 bases from J, with 11 bases in between. CDR3 protein: CASSLGGLGNTIYF. The DNA for the CDR3 is TGTGCCAGCAGTCTGGGGGGACTTGGAAACACCATATATTTT.

This CDR3 reads CASRIGQDNQPQHF. The CDR3 region has the DNA TGTGCCAGCAGGATCGGACAGGACAATCAGCCCCAGCATTTT. V gene TRBV28 combines with J gene TRBJ1-5; 7 bases line up with TRBD1. V lost 6 bases and J lost 3; bases outside the gene matches: 5. The CDR3 loop spans 14 amino acids. Germline CDR1 MDHEN, CDR2 SYDVKM.

This chain connects TRBV5-1 to TRBJ2-5; D is possibly TRBD2 (5 bases). Between the trimmed V and J ends, which lost 4 bases and 5 bases, there was a span of 18 bases. Germline V lookup: CDR1 SGHRS, CDR2 YFSETQ. This CDR3 has 15 residues. Here the CDR3 DNA reads TGCGCCAGCAGCCTAAAGTGGACTGGGGTCGAGACCCAGTACTTC. This sequence encodes CASSLKWTGVETQYF.

This rearrangement joins TRBV4-2 to TRBJ2-1, with TRBD2 matching over 8 bases. The CDR3 contains 15 residues. CDR1 LGHNA and CDR2 YNFKEQ come from the germline V gene. V shed 2 bases, J shed 5 bases, and the junction held 5 bases outside the gene matches. Here the CDR3 DNA reads TGTGCCAGCAGCCAAAAGCGGGGGACAAACAATGAGCAGTTCTTC. It is translated as CASSQKRGTNNEQFF.

This sequence joins TRBV4-1 and TRBJ2-5; 8 bases align to TRBD1. Germline loops: CDR1 MGHRA, CDR2 YSYEKL. Trimming at V came to 5 bases and at J to 5 bases, leaving 4 bases not matched to a gene. The CDR3 consists of 13 residues. This CDR3 is CASSLTGVETQYF. In DNA, the CDR3 is TGCGCCAGCAGCTTGACAGGGGTGGAGACCCAGTACTTC.

The chain recombines TRBV5-4 with TRBJ2-2, with 7 bases identical to TRBD2. The CDR3 consists of 17 residues. V shed 2 bases and J 0 bases; nucleotides not matched to a gene: 7. Germline assignment: CDR1 SGHNT and CDR2 YYREEE (reference sequence). DNA of the CDR3: TGTGCCAGCAGCTTAGTAGCGGGCGTAACGAACACCGGGGAGCTGTTTTTT. Translating it yields CASSLVAGVTNTGELFF.

This chain uses TRBV5-4 with TRBJ2-1; TRBD2 matches at 8 bases. Germline assignment: CDR1 SGHNT and CDR2 YYREEE (reference sequence). With 0 bases clipped from V and 7 bases from J, the junction kept 12 bases outside the gene matches. This CDR3 comprises 17 residues. CDR3 DNA: TGTGCCAGCAGCTTGGATGGGGGACTAGGCGGGGGGAATGAGCAGTTCTTC. Translation: CASSLDGGLGGGNEQFF.

The rearrangement links TRBV11-2 to TRBJ2-7, with TRBD1 matching over 7 bases. The CDR3 is 15 amino acids. V lost 5 bases and J lost 2; bases outside the gene matches: 9. The germline V gene has CDR1 SGHAT and CDR2 FQNNGV. The CDR3 sequence: CASSLKTGTAYEQYF. CDR3 DNA sequence: TGTGCCAGCAGCCTTAAGACCGGGACAGCCTACGAGCAGTACTTC. The full variable domain, its missing parts supplied by reference TRBV11-2 and TRBJ2-7, is EAGVAQSPRYKIIEKRQSVAFWCNPISGHATLYWYQQILGQGPKLLIQFQNNGVVDDSQLPKDRFSAERLKGVDSTLKIQPAKLEDSAVYLCASSLKTGTAYEQYFGPGTRLTVT.

This clone has just a few counts. This chain joins TRBV19 and TRBJ1-1; D remains ambiguous. This CDR3 region has 14 residues. Germline V gene data show CDR1 as LNHDA and CDR2 as SQIVND (reference sequence). The germline V and J ends were trimmed by 4 bases and 4 bases, with 13 bases remaining between them. DNA for the CDR3: TGTGCCAGTAGTAGCGGGTCTTTCGGCACTGAAGCTTTCTTT. Its protein is CASSSGSFGTEAFF.

The rearrangement links TRBV6-5 to TRBJ1-5; D remains ambiguous. The germline CDR1 and CDR2 sequences are MNHEY and SVGAGI. The CDR3 is 15 amino acids. Trimming shortened V by 6 bases and J by 0 bases, and 12 bases separated the two germline ends. CDR3 sequence (DNA): TGTGCCAGCAGCTCTTCGCGAAATAGCAATCAGCCCCAGCATTTT. This encodes CASSSSRNSNQPQHF.

The chain joins TRBV9 to TRBJ1-3; D remains unclear. The CDR3 consists of 17 residues. Trimming cost V 0 bases and J 0 bases, with 13 bases left between them. CDR1 is SGDLS, CDR2 YYNGEE, per germline. Here the CDR3 DNA reads TGTGCCAGCAGCGTAGGTTCCCGCGGAGGCTCTGGAAACACCATATATTTT. It yields the protein CASSVGSRGGSGNTIYF.

This chain links TRBV29-1 with TRBJ2-1; D perhaps matches TRBD1 (5 bases). The CDR3 runs 12 residues. CDR1 is SQVTM, CDR2 ANQGSEA, per germline. The ends were cut back, 5 bases at V and 3 bases at J, with 8 bases in the middle. The DNA for the CDR3 is TGCAGCGTTTCTCAGGGCTACAATGAGCAGTTCTTC. Encoded protein: CSVSQGYNEQFF.

The chain has TRBV27 and TRBJ2-7, with D perhaps TRBD1 (6 bases). Between the trimmed V and J ends, which lost 6 bases and 4 bases, there was a span of 16 bases. Germline V gene data show CDR1 as MNHEY and CDR2 as SMNVEV (reference sequence). This CDR3 is 14 amino acids long. The CDR3 DNA is TGTGCCAGCAGGCCACAGGGTGGTAGTTACGAGCAGTACTTC. Translated: CASRPQGGSYEQYF.

The genes are TRBV5-1 and TRBJ2-1; weak D call: TRBD2 (6 bases). The V gene's germline CDR1 is SGHRS and CDR2 YFSETQ. Trimming removed 3 bases at V and 5 bases at J, with 15 bases between. The CDR3 length is 15 residues. In nucleotides, the CDR3 is TGCGCCAGCAGCTGGGGAGGAAGTATCGACAATGAGCAGTTCTTC. Its protein is CASSWGGSIDNEQFF.

V and J are TRBV6-5 and TRBJ2-2; 8 bases fit TRBD2. The CDR3 length is 15 residues. With V trimmed by 2 bases and J by 7 bases, 6 bases remained unmatched. The V gene's germline CDR1 is MNHEY and CDR2 SVGAGI. CDR3 bases: TGTGCCAGCAGTTACAGGGCACGGGGGGGCGGGGAGCTGTTTTTT. The encoded protein is CASSYRARGGGELFF.

The gene calls are TRBV5-4 and TRBJ2-2, with 10 bases fitting TRBD1. CDR3 length equals 15 residues. The V segment lost 2 bases and the J segment 7 bases; nucleotides outside the gene matches: 5. CDR1 is SGHNT, CDR2 YYREEE, per germline (reference sequence). CDR3 coding DNA: TGTGCCAGCAGCTTAGTCGGGACAGGGGACGGGGAGCTGTTTTTT. As protein: CASSLVGTGDGELFF.

The chain combines TRBV6-1 with TRBJ2-1, with D tentatively TRBD2 (7 bases). V gave up 10 bases and J gave up 6 bases, with 16 bases separating them. Germline V lookup: CDR1 MNHNS, CDR2 SASEGT. The CDR3 sequence is 13 residues long. As DNA, the CDR3 is TGTGCCAACGGTGGGGGGGCGGGCAATGAGCAGTTCTTC. It is translated as CANGGGAGNEQFF.

The V and J genes are TRBV12-2 and TRBJ1-2; TRBD1, the D gene given by the table, was not confirmed from the DNA. TRBV12-2 is termed a pseudogene. The CDR3 runs 17 residues. CDR3 in DNA: TGTGCAAGTCGCTTAGTGCAGGCCCCCATTCCGGACTATGGCTACACCTTC. Translation: CASRLVQAPIPDYGYTF.

The chain links TRBV4-2 to TRBJ1-1; D possibly corresponds to TRBD1 (6 bases). V lost 5 bases to trimming and J lost 5 bases, with 12 bases between them. The CDR3 runs to 13 residues. The germline CDR1 and CDR2 sequences are LGHNA and YNFKEQ. In DNA form, the CDR3 reads TGTGCCAGCAGCGCACAGGGTGGTACTGAAGCTTTCTTT. It is translated as CASSAQGGTEAFF.

The rearrangement uses TRBV5-1 and TRBJ2-2; 8 bases align to TRBD1. CDR3 size: 16 residues. Germline trimming cut 4 bases from V and 0 bases from J; bases unmatched to any gene: 5. CDR1 SGHRS and CDR2 YFSETQ come from the germline V gene. CDR3 nucleotide sequence: TGCGCCAGCAGCCCCAGGGGGCGATCGAACACCGGGGAGCTGTTTTTT. It encodes CASSPRGRSNTGELFF. Together with reference TRBV5-1 and TRBJ2-2, the CDR3 gives the full variable domain: KAGVTQTPRYLIKTRGQQVTLSCSPISGHRSVSWYQQTPGQGLQFLFEYFSETQRNKGNFPGRFSGRQFSNSRSEMNVSTLELGDSALYLCASSPRGRSNTGELFFGEGSRLTVL.

In its sample, this clone was seen a few times. At one boundary the junction diverges from the germline segment, which might be a read error. The chain couples TRBV7-7 to TRBJ1-1; TRBD1 aligns across 7 bases. The length of the CDR3 is 13 residues. Germline V lookup: CDR1 SSHAT, CDR2 FNYEAQ (reference sequence). The DNA of the CDR3 is TGTGCTAGCAGCCAAAGTACTCAGGGGGTCGCTTTCTTT. Protein: CASSQSTQGVAFF.

This clone was detected once. The chain employs TRBV27 and TRBJ1-1, with TRBD1 matching over 8 bases. From germline, CDR1 is MNHEY and CDR2 SMNVEV (reference sequence). The CDR3 sequence is 15 residues long. The V segment lost 5 bases and the J segment 0 bases; nucleotides outside the gene matches: 5. CDR3 in amino acids: CASSTGQGMNTEAFF. The CDR3 nucleotides read TGTGCCAGCAGTACCGGACAGGGAATGAACACTGAAGCTTTCTTT.

V is TRBV27 and J is TRBJ1-1, with D hard to call. The CDR3 runs 14 residues. Germline CDR1 and CDR2: MNHEY and SMNVEV (reference sequence). Trimming stripped 0 bases from V and 0 bases from J, with 5 bases between. The CDR3 region has the DNA TGTGCCAGCAGTTTATCGTCAGTGAACACTGAAGCTTTCTTT. Amino acid sequence: CASSLSSVNTEAFF.

This rearrangement joins TRBV28 to TRBJ2-7; 8 nucleotides line up with TRBD2. The CDR3 sequence is 16 residues long. The trim removed 3 bases at V and 0 bases at J, leaving 7 bases unmatched. Germline CDR1 and CDR2: MDHEN and SYDVKM. The CDR3 nucleotides are TGTGCCAGCAGTTTTATGGCTAGCGGGTTCTCCTACGAGCAGTACTTC. Amino acids: CASSFMASGFSYEQYF.

The chain employs TRBV12-5 and TRBJ1-1, with 8 positions matching TRBD1. The CDR3 loop spans 12 amino acids. Germline V CDR1 and CDR2: LGHNT, FRNRAP. Trimming at V came to 1 base and at J to 10 bases, leaving 2 bases not matched to a gene. The CDR3 DNA sequence: TGTGCTAGTGGTTTGGAGACAGGGGTAGCTTTCTTT. As protein: CASGLETGVAFF.

On this clone itself: The sample has other DNA sequences that encode this CDR3 too. The chain links TRBV30 to TRBJ1-6, with TRBD1 identical over 7 bases. From germline, CDR1 is GTSNPN and CDR2 SVGIG (reference sequence). V was pared by 8 bases and J by 5 bases, with 6 bases of the junction left unmatched. The CDR3 sequence is 13 residues long. The CDR3 spells CALQGVHNSPLHF. The CDR3 coding sequence is TGTGCCCTCCAGGGGGTTCATAATTCACCCCTCCACTTT.